Listed below are T cell receptor beta chains from one sample, sequenced in a study of OX40 agonist ivuxolimab in advanced cancers. Measured with immunoSEQ multiplex PCR; TCRdb has only the in-frame clones, and not every one. The table has about 91,000 clones, over 75% seen once. Source: CD4+ or CD8+ T cells sorted from blood, taken in a trial of the OX40 agonist ivuxolimab. The receptor source for this set is an adult with an advanced solid tumor such as melanoma, head and neck, liver or kidney cancer. The conserved cysteine and the conserved F or W are not part of the CDR3 here.

j_gene: TRBJ2-4
v_gene: TRBV6-5
CDR3aa: ASSSQDHRAKNIQY

j_gene: TRBJ2-7
v_gene: TRBV19
CDR3aa: ASSIAPSPSADEQY

j_gene: TRBJ1-1
v_gene: TRBV6-1
CDR3aa: ASRALGGNTEAF

j_gene: TRBJ2-1
v_gene: TRBV6-1
CDR3aa: ASSTSGSYNEQF

j_gene: TRBJ2-3
v_gene: TRBV6-1
CDR3aa: ASSEDARSTDTQY

j_gene: TRBJ2-5
v_gene: TRBV11-2
CDR3aa: ASSPASGRLTQY

j_gene: TRBJ1-1
v_gene: TRBV28
CDR3aa: ASSIVNTEAF

j_gene: TRBJ1-1
v_gene: TRBV19
CDR3aa: ASTPPYQNTEAF

j_gene: TRBJ2-3
v_gene: TRBV5-1
CDR3aa: ASHTGADTDTQY

j_gene: TRBJ1-3
v_gene: TRBV28
CDR3aa: ASSFTGGSLVGNTIY

j_gene: TRBJ1-3
v_gene: TRBV4-2
CDR3aa: ASSQDGISGNTIY

j_gene: TRBJ2-7
v_gene: TRBV10-2
CDR3aa: ASSAGTGGSYEQY

j_gene: TRBJ1-5
v_gene: TRBV28
CDR3aa: ASSQQGINQPQH

j_gene: TRBJ2-7
v_gene: TRBV9
CDR3aa: ASSPHTGEPYEQY

j_gene: TRBJ2-3
v_gene: TRBV6-6
CDR3aa: ASSNGDLTDTQY

j_gene: TRBJ2-3
v_gene: TRBV4-1
CDR3aa: ASSQEWSGRSTDTQY

j_gene: TRBJ2-7
v_gene: TRBV15
CDR3aa: ATSGVNSYEQY

j_gene: TRBJ2-1
v_gene: TRBV10-1
CDR3aa: ASSQSLAGNNEQF

j_gene: TRBJ1-2
v_gene: TRBV19
CDR3aa: ASSIAPQGRYGYT

j_gene: TRBJ2-3
v_gene: TRBV9
CDR3aa: ASSADRAGDTQY

j_gene: TRBJ2-1
v_gene: TRBV29-1
CDR3aa: SVEDPKGSSYNEQF

j_gene: TRBJ2-7
v_gene: TRBV16
CDR3aa: ASSQGTVSYEQY

j_gene: TRBJ2-1
v_gene: TRBV2
CDR3aa: ASSREDYNEQF

j_gene: TRBJ1-3
v_gene: TRBV11-2
CDR3aa: ASSPTGASVGDTIY

j_gene: TRBJ2-1
v_gene: TRBV18
CDR3aa: ASSPALAGGDEQF

j_gene: TRBJ1-2
v_gene: TRBV2
CDR3aa: ASSSSTGPNYGYT

j_gene: TRBJ1-4
v_gene: TRBV5-1
CDR3aa: ASSSTGAEKLF

j_gene: TRBJ2-7
v_gene: TRBV6-1
CDR3aa: ASTTPGLVLEQY

j_gene: TRBJ2-3
v_gene: TRBV7-9
CDR3aa: ASSFLVGGGTQY

j_gene: TRBJ1-2
v_gene: TRBV27
CDR3aa: ASSLGGRGFLSGYT

j_gene: TRBJ2-5
v_gene: TRBV11-2
CDR3aa: ASSQVIGTSQETQY

j_gene: TRBJ2-3
v_gene: TRBV6-4
CDR3aa: ASSKIAGFTSTDTQY

j_gene: TRBJ1-5
v_gene: TRBV6-1
CDR3aa: ASSDFEGPQH

j_gene: TRBJ2-2
v_gene: TRBV11-3
CDR3aa: ASSLVANTGELF

j_gene: TRBJ1-5
v_gene: TRBV20-1
CDR3aa: SAGNQPQH

j_gene: TRBJ1-4
v_gene: TRBV7-8
CDR3aa: ASSLVNEKLF

j_gene: TRBJ1-2
v_gene: TRBV28
CDR3aa: ASSLRAGYYGYT

j_gene: TRBJ2-1
v_gene: TRBV7-8
CDR3aa: ASSLESHRGRQF

j_gene: TRBJ2-1
v_gene: TRBV9
CDR3aa: ASSVGNGRANEQF

j_gene: TRBJ2-1
v_gene: TRBV5-1
CDR3aa: ASSLNSQQNEQF

j_gene: TRBJ2-5
v_gene: TRBV5-1
CDR3aa: ASSLFVQETQY

j_gene: TRBJ2-5
v_gene: TRBV27
CDR3aa: ASRRGFLPSGSRETQY

j_gene: TRBJ2-1
v_gene: TRBV19
CDR3aa: ATGLAENNEQF

j_gene: TRBJ2-7
v_gene: TRBV7-2
CDR3aa: ASSSAGTSTYEQY

j_gene: TRBJ1-5
v_gene: TRBV30
CDR3aa: AWSDGPPLSGQSNQPQH

j_gene: TRBJ2-2
v_gene: TRBV6-1
CDR3aa: AIRKTGVNTGELF

j_gene: TRBJ2-6
v_gene: TRBV6-1
CDR3aa: ASSDIGTTDSGANVLT

j_gene: TRBJ2-1
v_gene: TRBV18
CDR3aa: ASSPGQTSNEQF

j_gene: TRBJ2-5
v_gene: TRBV5-1
CDR3aa: ASSLEGSQETQY